The rows below give T cell receptor beta chains drawn from one sample of a study of blood T cell repertoires in COVID-19. Sequencing was performed with immunoSEQ multiplex PCR; in TCRdb, only in-frame clones are kept and a portion is missing. This sample has about 43,000 clones, with roughly 90% found just once. The sample taken for sequencing was peripheral blood. The receptors were gathered from a woman of 80 years or more with active COVID-19. Both conserved end residues are part of each CDR3. The D gene is left open where the match is weak. Expanded clones get a size class; other rows say once, few or many, or leave the size out.

TRBV28,.,TRBJ1-6,.,TGTGCCAGCAGGATTGGAGGTGCACCCCTCCACTTT,CASRIGGAPLHF
TRBV6-5,TRBD2,TRBJ2-7,.,TGTGCCAGCAGTTCTAGCGGGGGCCCCTACGAGCAGTACTTC,CASSSSGGPYEQYF
TRBV7-3,TRBD2,TRBJ2-1,.,TGTGCCAGCAGCCAGTCGGGACTACACTACAATGAGCAGTTCTTC,CASSQSGLHYNEQFF
TRBV4-3,.,TRBJ1-2,.,TGCGCCAGCAGCCAAGAACAGGGCATTAACTATGGCTACACCTTC,CASSQEQGINYGYTF
TRBV4-3,TRBD1,TRBJ2-1,.,TGCGCCAGCAGCCAACTGGGACAGGGGAGGGAAAATGAGCAGTTCTTC,CASSQLGQGRENEQFF
TRBV7-8,TRBD1,TRBJ2-1,.,TGTGCCAGCAGCACAGTTGTCTCGACAGGGGTTAATGAGCAGTTCTTC,CASSTVVSTGVNEQFF
TRBV6-6,TRBD2,TRBJ2-1,.,TGTGCCAGCAGCCAGCGGGGGGGCCTTTATGAGCAGTTCTTC,CASSQRGGLYEQFF
TRBV28,.,TRBJ1-5,.,TGTGCCAGCAGCCTCGGACAGAGCAATCAGCCCCAGCATTTT,CASSLGQSNQPQHF
TRBV2,.,TRBJ1-3,.,TGTGCCAGCGCGCTTCGGGGGGGGTCTGGAAACACCATATATTTT,CASALRGGSGNTIYF
TRBV15,TRBD1,TRBJ2-7,.,TGTGCCACCAGCAGAGGAGACAGGGGTAGCTCCTACGAGCAGTACTTC,CATSRGDRGSSYEQYF
TRBV2,.,TRBJ2-7,.,TGTGCCAGCACAAGAACTTCCTACGAGCAGTACTTC,CASTRTSYEQYF
TRBV2,TRBD1,TRBJ2-2,.,TGTGCCAGCAGGGCAAGACAGGGGTCCACCGGGGAGCTGTTTTTT,CASRARQGSTGELFF
TRBV28,.,TRBJ2-7,.,TGTGCCAGCAGAGATACGCGGTACGAGCAGTACTTC,CASRDTRYEQYF
TRBV29-1,.,TRBJ2-3,.,TGCAGCGTTGCTACAGGGGGGCGGGGGTCAGATACGCAGTATTTT,CSVATGGRGSDTQYF
TRBV3-1/TRBV3-2,.,TRBJ2-3,.,TGTGCCAGCAGCCAAGATCTAGATACGCAGTATTTT,CASSQDLDTQYF
TRBV15,.,TRBJ1-5,once,TGTGCCACCAGCAGGTCGGCAGGGGCGAGTCAGCCCCAGCATTTT,CATSRSAGASQPQHF
TRBV5-4,.,TRBJ1-1,.,TGTGCCAGCAGCTTGGCTTTGGTCCGGACTGAAGCTTTCTTT,CASSLALVRTEAFF
TRBV19,.,TRBJ1-5,.,TGTGCCAGTATGAAGGGCAGGGGCCAAACCGGAGGCAATCAGCCCCAGCATTTT,CASMKGRGQTGGNQPQHF
TRBV18,.,TRBJ1-2,.,TGTGCCAGCGGCGGAGAGGGAGGATATGGCTACACCTTC,CASGGEGGYGYTF
TRBV5-3,.,TRBJ2-1,.,TGTGCCAGCCTACGGCAGTTCTTC,CASLRQFF
TRBV18,TRBD2,TRBJ2-2,.,TGTGCCAGCTCAACGACTAGCGGGGGGACCGGGGAGCTGTTTTTT,CASSTTSGGTGELFF
TRBV6-5,.,TRBJ1-5,.,TGTGCCAGCAGGAGAGGCAATCAGCCCCAGCATTTT,CASRRGNQPQHF
TRBV9,.,TRBJ2-7,once,TGTGCCAGCAGCCCCTCCTTTTCCGAGCAGTACTTC,CASSPSFSEQYF
TRBV18,TRBD2,TRBJ2-7,.,TGTGCCAGCTCACCGGGCTTGAGCGGGGGGGCCTACGAGCAGTACTTC,CASSPGLSGGAYEQYF
TRBV7-2,.,TRBJ2-7,.,TGTGCCAGCAGCTTAGGGGGCTACTACGAGCAGTACTTC,CASSLGGYYEQYF
TRBV5-1,.,TRBJ2-6,.,TGCGCCAGCAGCGCTAACGCAGGGTTCGGTGGGGCCAACGTCCTGACTTTC,CASSANAGFGGANVLTF
TRBV25-1,TRBD1,TRBJ2-7,.,TGTGCCAGCAGAACAGGGGCCTACGAGCAGTACTTC,CASRTGAYEQYF
TRBV9,TRBD1,TRBJ1-2,.,TGTGCCAGCAGCTCCCGACAGGGAGGAAGTTCCGGGCTATATGGCTACACCTTC,CASSSRQGGSSGLYGYTF
TRBV28,.,TRBJ1-2,.,TGTCTCTGCTCCCAGACAGCTGTGCCTGGGTATGGCTACACCTTC,CLCSQTAVPGYGYTF
TRBV6-6,TRBD1,TRBJ1-6,.,TGTGCCAGCAGTTACTCCGACAGGGGGAGCTCACCCCTCCACTTT,CASSYSDRGSSPLHF
TRBV9,TRBD1,TRBJ2-1,.,TGTGCCAGCAGCGTAGGAGGGGGCAGGAATGAGCAGTTCTTC,CASSVGGGRNEQFF
TRBV27,TRBD2,TRBJ2-2,.,TGTGCCAGCAGTTTATCTTGGACTAGCTCGGGGGAGCTGTTTTTT,CASSLSWTSSGELFF
TRBV30,TRBD1,TRBJ2-7,.,TGTGCCTGGAGTCCAGGGACAGGGCGTGTTTATTACGAGCAGTACTTC,CAWSPGTGRVYYEQYF
TRBV6-5,.,TRBJ2-7,.,TGTGCCAGCAGAAAAGCGCCCTACGAGCAGTACTTC,CASRKAPYEQYF
TRBV9,.,TRBJ1-2,.,TGTGCCAGCAGCGAAGGGAGGGATCGGGGCTACACCTTC,CASSEGRDRGYTF
TRBV28,TRBD1,TRBJ1-5,.,TGTGCCAGCAGTGAGGCAGGGGGCATTCAGCCCCAGCATTTT,CASSEAGGIQPQHF
TRBV7-2,.,TRBJ1-2,.,TGTGCCAGCAGCTTCACTAACTATGGCTACACCTTC,CASSFTNYGYTF
TRBV5-4,TRBD2,TRBJ2-5,.,TGTGCCAGCAGCTGGACTAGGGAAGAGACCCAGTACTTC,CASSWTREETQYF
TRBV18,.,TRBJ2-5,few,TGTGCCAGCTCACCTCGAGTCACGAGCCAAGAGACCCAGTACTTC,CASSPRVTSQETQYF
TRBV5-6,.,TRBJ1-2,.,TGTGCCAGCAGCTTGTGGAGCTATGGCTACACCTTC,CASSLWSYGYTF
TRBV12-2,.,TRBJ2-3,.,TGTGCAAGTCGCTTAGCGCAGTCTAGCGGGGGAACCTTTAGCACAGATACGCAGTATTTT,CASRLAQSSGGTFSTDTQYF
TRBV7-8,.,TRBJ1-2,.,TGTGCCAGCAGCTTAGGTCCTGACTATGGCTACACCTTC,CASSLGPDYGYTF
TRBV19,TRBD1,TRBJ1-1,.,TGTGCCAGTAGGGCGGCGGACAGGGGGAACACTGAAGCTTTCTTT,CASRAADRGNTEAFF
TRBV7-3,.,TRBJ2-1,.,TGTGCCAGCAGCTTAAGGCCCCGACTGGACTCCTACAATGAGCAGTTCTTC,CASSLRPRLDSYNEQFF
TRBV7-2,TRBD2,TRBJ2-5,.,TGTGCCAGCAGCCTAGCGGGGGGGGCGGAGACCCAGTACTTC,CASSLAGGAETQYF
TRBV6-5,.,TRBJ1-2,.,TGTGCCAGCGGGACGGGGGGTCGGTTATATGGCTACACCTTC,CASGTGGRLYGYTF
TRBV28,.,TRBJ1-5,.,TGTGCCAGCAGTCCCCCCTCGCAGGGACAGCCCCAGCATTTT,CASSPPSQGQPQHF
TRBV9,TRBD2,TRBJ2-7,.,TGTGCCAGCAGCGTAGGGCCTAGCGGGGATCTCGGAGAGCAGTACTTC,CASSVGPSGDLGEQYF